The clone carrying this T cell receptor (beta chain) appeared a few times. The data derive from a study of blood T cell repertoires in COVID-19. On the study more broadly: There were acute and convalescent COVID-19 samples, and they came from the United States, Italy and Spain. The cDNA or gDNA used as material had been derived from T cells, B-cell-depleted T cells, or PBMCs.

In the original analysis: Reference gene primer amplification gave nucleated cell count estimates. Produced via immunoSEQ multiplex PCR; TCRdb's table is partial and in-frame only. V, J and clone size reflect that table, while D and trimming were determined from the DNA. Altogether over 65,000 clones are present, roughly 90% being singletons, with the ten largest covering more than 8%. V shed 1 base and J 6 bases; nucleotides not matched to a gene: 8. Germline V CDR1 and CDR2: MGHRA, YSYEKL. The CDR3 runs to 16 residues. The origin of this receptor is a young man with acute or convalescent COVID-19. The sequencing sample was made of peripheral blood. The rearrangement joins TRBV4-1 to TRBJ1-1; 10 bases are shared with TRBD1. The CDR3 loop reads CASSQVRGQGSPEAFF. CDR3 sequence (DNA): TGCGCCAGCAGCCAAGTTAGGGGACAGGGGTCACCTGAAGCTTTCTTT.